This T cell receptor (beta chain) was observed in a study of neurological immune-mediated disorders. Via MiXCR, TCRdb re-called the 5' RACE reads, giving one row per CDR3 protein. The table includes about 50,000 distinct CDR3 sequences, under 13% detected once. CDR1 is ENHRY and CDR2 is SYGVKD in the germline V gene. V lost 10 bases to trimming and J lost 9 bases; unmatched junction nucleotides: 5. The CDR3 is made up of 13 amino acids. This clonotype was counted ten times or more. 2 million PBMCs stored at -80 C were the source of the unsorted libraries. Sequences were obtained from PBMCs. This clonotype was sampled from a man between 65 and 80 years old with HTLV-1-associated myelopathy (HAM/TSP). The rearrangement uses TRBV10-3 and TRBJ2-1, with 14 bases aligning to TRBD2. This CDR3 is CATSGLAGGEQFF. In DNA form, the CDR3 reads TGTGCCACGTCCGGACTAGCGGGGGGTGAGCAGTTCTTC.